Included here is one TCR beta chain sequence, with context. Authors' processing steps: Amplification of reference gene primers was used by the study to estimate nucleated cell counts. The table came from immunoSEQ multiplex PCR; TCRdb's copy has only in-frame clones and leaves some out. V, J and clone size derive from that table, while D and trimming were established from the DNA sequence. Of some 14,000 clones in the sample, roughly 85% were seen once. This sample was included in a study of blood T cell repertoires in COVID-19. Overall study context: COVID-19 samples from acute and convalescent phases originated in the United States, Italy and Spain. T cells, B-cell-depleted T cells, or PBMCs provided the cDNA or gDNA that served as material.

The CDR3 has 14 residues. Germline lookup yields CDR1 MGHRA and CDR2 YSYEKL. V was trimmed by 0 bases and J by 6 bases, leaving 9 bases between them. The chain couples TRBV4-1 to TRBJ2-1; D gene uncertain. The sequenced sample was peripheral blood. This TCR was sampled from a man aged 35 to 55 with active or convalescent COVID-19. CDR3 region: CASSQEPALNEQFF. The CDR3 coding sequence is TGCGCCAGCAGCCAAGAACCAGCGCTCAATGAGCAGTTCTTC.